Presented here are 5 T cell receptor beta chains from one specimen sequenced in a study of shared clonotypes between healthy human individuals. Here immunoSEQ multiplex PCR was the method, and the copy in TCRdb shows in-frame clones only, minus some. In the table there are about 820,000 clones, around 93% of which are singletons. CD8 cells classed as naive were CD45RO-negative and positively selected for CCR7, excluding terminally differentiated effector memory CD45RA+ cells. The specimen sequenced was naive CD8+ T cells sorted from blood. These receptors were obtained from a man aged 30-40 years in good health.

The chain couples TRBV6-1 to TRBJ1-1; D perhaps matches TRBD1 (5 bases). Germline loops: CDR1 MNHNS, CDR2 SASEGT. The CDR3 spans 15 residues. V gave up 0 bases and J gave up 3 bases, with 11 bases separating them. In DNA, the CDR3 is TGTGCCAGCAGTGAAGCGAGGTGGGGGGACACTGAAGCTTTCTTT. It encodes CASSEARWGDTEAFF.

This clone has only a few counts. The V gene is TRBV10-2, the J gene TRBJ1-5; no clear D gene. The CDR3 consists of 14 residues. Germline V CDR1 and CDR2: WSHSY, SAAADI. V was shortened by 5 bases and J by 4 bases, with 12 bases between the two germline ends. The CDR3 sequence is CASSLRQFNQPQHF. In DNA, the CDR3 is TGCGCCAGCAGTTTGCGGCAGTTTAATCAGCCCCAGCATTTT.

The chain couples TRBV7-6 to TRBJ2-3; 8 bases agree with TRBD2. The CDR3 spans 14 residues. V trimming: 7 bases; J trimming: 5 bases; junction bases outside the gene matches: 8. Germline V gives CDR1 SGHVS, CDR2 FNYEAQ. The CDR3 DNA reads as TGTGCCAGCACCAAAGCGGGAGAGGTAGATACGCAGTATTTT. Amino acids: CASTKAGEVDTQYF.

The CDR3 here is CASSLVGGGSNQPQHF. The CDR3 region has the DNA TGTGCCAGCAGCTTAGTCGGGGGAGGAAGCAATCAGCCCCAGCATTTT. V and J are TRBV7-9 and TRBJ1-5, with a possible D match to TRBD1 (5 bases). V was shortened by 1 base and J by 1 base, with 11 bases between the two germline ends. The CDR3 consists of 16 residues. Germline V gives CDR1 SEHNR, CDR2 FQNEAQ (reference sequence).

This chain uses TRBV28 with TRBJ2-3; 7 bases map to TRBD1. CDR1 and CDR2 (germline): MDHEN, SYDVKM. V lost 7 bases, J lost 0 bases, and 7 bases stayed unmatched. The CDR3 totals 15 residues. The CDR3 DNA follows: TGTGCCAGCACCCTGGGGGACAGTAGCACAGATACGCAGTATTTT. It codes for CASTLGDSSTDTQYF. The full variable domain, rest sourced from reference TRBV28 and TRBJ2-3, is DVKVTQSSRYLVKRTGEKVFLECVQDMDHENMFWYRQDPGLGLRLIYFSYDVKMKEKGDIPEGYSVSREKKERFSLILESASTNQTSMYLCASTLGDSSTDTQYFGPGTRLTVL.